The 23 T cell receptor beta chains in this list originate from one sample, sequenced in a study of regulatory T cells in long-lasting Graves disease. Noted time point: persistent/refractory GD, antithyroid drugs over 5 years with positive TRAb. Construction of the TCR library relied on RNA isolated from PBMCs. Combining iRepertoire HTBI primers with Arm-PCR of CDR3 regions, the authors built TCR beta libraries. Each CDR3 protein is one row after TCRdb ran MiXCR on the multiplex PCR reads. The sample consists of 420,000 or so distinct CDR3 sequences, around 20% of them appearing once. Material: peripheral blood mononuclear cells (PBMCs), obtained when the disease was refractory, from a patient treated with antithyroid drugs. Source of these receptors: a female donor with Graves disease.

J is TRBJ2-5 and V is TRBV7-2, with TRBD2 identical over 8 bases. CDR1 and CDR2 (germline): SGHTA, FQGNSA. Trimming at V came to 8 bases and at J to 4 bases, leaving 6 bases not matched to a gene. The CDR3 contains 13 residues. DNA for the CDR3: TGTGCCAGCCATAAAGCGGGAGTAGAGACCCAGTACTTC. The encoded protein is CASHKAGVETQYF.

Many counts were recorded for this clonotype. The chain joins TRBV7-2 to TRBJ2-4, with a weak D call TRBD1 (6 bases). The CDR3 length is 18 residues. The V gene lost 5 bases and the J gene lost 0 bases, with 20 bases spanning the gap. Germline CDR1 reads SGHTA; CDR2 reads FQGNSA. The CDR3 sequence is CASSLGTLGPIAKNIQYF. CDR3 bases: TGTGCCAGCAGCCTCGGGACATTGGGGCCAATAGCCAAAAACATTCAGTACTTC.

This clonotype was seen at least ten times. This chain uses TRBV7-6 with TRBJ1-2; D is possibly TRBD1 (6 bases). Germline-derived CDR1 and CDR2 are SGHVS and FNYEAQ. The CDR3 has 13 amino acids. The germline V and J ends were trimmed by 5 bases and 3 bases, with 10 bases remaining between them. The CDR3 coding sequence is TGTGCCAGCAGCAATCGGACAGACTATGGCTACACCTTC. As protein: CASSNRTDYGYTF.

This chain connects TRBV3-1 to TRBJ2-4; 7 positions agree with TRBD2. Germline V gene lookup returns CDR1 LGHDT and CDR2 YNNKEL (reference sequence). J gave up 3 bases and V 1 base, and 0 bases lay outside the gene matches. This CDR3 comprises 14 residues. CDR3 protein: CASSQGGGKNIQYF. In DNA, the CDR3 is TGTGCCAGCAGCCAAGGCGGGGGCAAAAACATTCAGTACTTC.

The V gene is TRBV11-2, the J gene TRBJ2-7, with 8 nucleotides matching TRBD1. This CDR3 has 14 amino acids. In germline, CDR1 is SGHAT, CDR2 FQNNGV. Germline trimming cut 7 bases from V and 4 bases from J; bases unmatched to any gene: 9. The DNA for the CDR3 is TGTGCCAGCAACCAAGGACAGGGAAGATACGAGCAGTACTTC. Residues: CASNQGQGRYEQYF.

This clonotype was found many times. The chain couples TRBV20-1 to TRBJ1-6; the match to TRBD1 covers 11 bases. Per germline, CDR1 DFQATT and CDR2 SNEGSKA (reference sequence). J gave up 7 bases and V 3 bases, and 5 bases lay outside the gene matches. This CDR3 contains 15 residues. The CDR3 DNA reads TGCAGTGCTAGGGGACAGGGGGAGGTGAATTCACCCCTCCACTTT. Its translation: CSARGQGEVNSPLHF.

This clonotype was recorded a few times. In nucleotides, the CDR3 is TGTGCCAGCAGCTTTCCTCGGACAGGGAAGTACGAGCAGTACTTC. Its protein product is CASSFPRTGKYEQYF. V and J are TRBV7-2 and TRBJ2-7; 8 nucleotides match TRBD1. The CDR3 consists of 15 residues. Germline V gene lookup returns CDR1 SGHTA and CDR2 FQGNSA. The J segment lost 4 bases and the V segment lost 3 bases, leaving 8 bases of the junction unmatched.

Concerning this clonotype itself: Being one base from a much bigger clone, this may be a read error. The chain couples TRBV2 to TRBJ2-1; TRBD2 is a possible D gene (6 bases). Trimming pared 6 bases from V and 10 bases from J, leaving 22 bases between. Germline CDR1 SNHLY, CDR2 FYNNEI. The CDR3 consists of 15 residues. CDR3 sequence reads: CASSRLGQGTYEQFF. DNA of the CDR3: TGTGCCAGCAGCAGACTAGGACAAGGGACCTACGAGCAGTTCTTC.

Concerning this clonotype itself: A read error may be the cause here, since a much bigger clone is one base away. The rearrangement links TRBV3-2 to TRBJ2-5; the table's D call TRBD2 went unverified against the DNA. TRBV3-2 constitutes a pseudogene. The length of the CDR3 is 14 residues. This chain's CDR3 is CASSQGVPQETQYF. CDR3 in DNA: TGTGCCAGCAGCCAAGGAGTCCCTCAAGAGACCCAGTACTTC.

The chain links TRBV5-1 to TRBJ1-6, with TRBD1 as a possible D gene (6 bases). The germline V and J ends were trimmed by 4 bases and 8 bases, with 13 bases remaining between them. There are 14 residues in the CDR3. CDR1 and CDR2 (germline): SGHRS, YFSETQ. CDR3 amino acids: CASSQQGRDSPLHF. In DNA, the CDR3 is TGCGCCAGCAGCCAACAGGGTAGGGATTCACCCCTCCACTTT.

This clonotype was seen ten or more times. The V gene is TRBV20-1, the J gene TRBJ1-5; TRBD1 might be the D (5 bases). The length of the CDR3 is 15 residues. Germline CDR1 and CDR2: DFQATT and SNEGSKA (reference sequence). V lost 6 bases and J 7 bases, leaving 22 bases between the germline ends. The CDR3 loop is CSATPGDGSRQPQHF. CDR3 bases: TGCAGTGCCACACCGGGGGACGGGTCTCGGCAGCCCCAGCATTTT.

The chain has TRBV30 and TRBJ1-1, with D unclear. Looked up from germline, CDR1 is GTSNPN and CDR2 is SVGIG (reference sequence). With 3 bases removed from V and 3 bases from J, the gap between germline ends came to 11 bases. This CDR3 has 13 amino acids. DNA of the CDR3: TGTGCCTGGAGCCCGGACTCGGACACTGAAGCTTTCTTT. Its protein is CAWSPDSDTEAFF.

This clonotype occurred many times. The rearrangement joins TRBV15 to TRBJ1-2, with a tentative D call TRBD1 (5 bases). The CDR3 contains 13 residues. Germline V CDR1 and CDR2: LNHNV, YYDKDF (reference sequence). Trimming left V 8 bases short and J 3 bases short, with 13 bases between. The CDR3 protein is CATAGGQDYGYTF. CDR3 nucleotides: TGTGCCACCGCGGGGGGTCAAGACTATGGCTACACCTTC.

This chain connects TRBV19 to TRBJ2-2, with a tentative D call TRBD1 (5 bases). V lost 7 bases and J 1 base, leaving 13 bases between the germline ends. Germline-derived CDR1 and CDR2 are LNHDA and SQIVND (reference sequence). The CDR3 sequence is 15 residues long. The CDR3 reads CASTMGQLNTGELFF. DNA for the CDR3: TGTGCCAGTACAATGGGGCAGCTGAACACCGGGGAGCTGTTTTTT. The entire variable domain, with the rest obtained from reference TRBV19 and TRBJ2-2, is as follows: DGGITQSPKYLFRKEGQNVTLSCEQNLNHDAMYWYRQDPGQGLRLIYYSQIVNDFQKGDIAEGYSVSREKKESFPLTVTSAQKNPTAFYLCASTMGQLNTGELFFGEGSRLTVL.

The rearrangement joins TRBV27 to TRBJ2-2; tentative D call: TRBD1 (6 bases). CDR3 length equals 14 residues. CDR1 is MNHEY and CDR2 is SMNVEV in the germline V gene (reference sequence). V was cut by 5 bases and J by 6 bases, with 13 bases left in between. CDR3 sequence: CASSAYRAAGELFF. For the CDR3, the DNA is TGTGCCAGCAGTGCCTACAGGGCGGCCGGGGAGCTGTTTTTT.

This clonotype has a handful of counts. This chain links TRBV7-9 with TRBJ2-7; weak D call: TRBD1 (5 bases). V lost 5 bases to trimming and J lost 6 bases, with 11 bases between them. The CDR3 totals 12 residues. Germline CDR1 SEHNR, CDR2 FQNEAQ (reference sequence). CDR3 nucleotides: TGTGCCAGCAGCATGCAGGGTCGCGAGCAGTACTTC. It encodes CASSMQGREQYF.

This clonotype has a count of ten or more. The gene calls are TRBV28 and TRBJ1-1; D might be TRBD1 (6 bases). CDR3 size: 18 residues. Germline CDR1 and CDR2: MDHEN and SYDVKM. V was cut by 3 bases and J by 0 bases, with 20 bases left in between. CDR3 in DNA: TGTGCCAGCAGTTTTCTCGGGGGCGCCTCTAAAATGAACACTGAAGCTTTCTTT. Translating gives CASSFLGGASKMNTEAFF.

This clonotype was seen more than once but under ten times. DNA of the CDR3: TGTGCCAGCAGACTGGGGGCCAACTTGTATACGCAGTATTTT. Amino acid sequence: CASRLGANLYTQYF. This chain uses TRBV2 with TRBJ2-3, with a possible D match to TRBD1 (6 bases). Germline V gives CDR1 SNHLY, CDR2 FYNNEI. Trimming shortened V by 6 bases and J by 7 bases, and 17 bases separated the two germline ends. The CDR3 totals 14 residues.

This clonotype was detected only a few times. The rearrangement joins TRBV15 to TRBJ1-5; the D is unclear. Germline CDR1 LNHNV, CDR2 YYDKDF (reference sequence). Deletions cut 3 bases from V and 0 bases from J, with 9 bases between. This CDR3 comprises 15 residues. The CDR3 is CATSRRDNSNQPQHF. The CDR3 coding sequence is TGTGCCACCAGCAGGAGGGATAATAGCAATCAGCCCCAGCATTTT. The whole variable domain, remainder taken from reference TRBV15 and TRBJ1-5, is DAMVIQNPRYQVTQFGKPVTLSCSQTLNHNVMYWYQQKSSQAPKLLFHYYDKDFNNEADTPDNFQSRRPNTSFCFLDIRSPGLGDTAMYLCATSRRDNSNQPQHFGDGTRLSIL.

Many counts were recorded for this clonotype. This chain uses TRBV20-1 with TRBJ2-5; TRBD2 aligns across 12 bases. CDR3 size: 16 residues. Germline CDR1 reads DFQATT; CDR2 reads SNEGSKA (reference sequence). V dropped 5 bases and J dropped 1; count of bases not matched to a gene: 8. DNA for the CDR3: TGCAGTGCTCACCCGCCTAGCGGGAGGGGCCAAGAGACCCAGTACTTC. It specifies CSAHPPSGRGQETQYF.

This chain connects TRBV10-3 to TRBJ2-7; 8 bases agree with TRBD2. CDR1 is ENHRY, CDR2 SYGVKD, per germline. CDR3 length: 12 amino acids. The V and J ends lost 6 bases and 6 bases, in that order; junction bases with no gene match: 4. The CDR3 DNA is TGTGCCATCAGGGCGGGACTAGGCGAGCAGTACTTC. The encoded protein is CAIRAGLGEQYF.

The V call is TRBV2, the J call TRBJ1-5; D is perhaps TRBD1 (5 bases). The germline V gene has CDR1 SNHLY and CDR2 FYNNEI. V was shortened by 4 bases and J by 2 bases, with 15 bases between the two germline ends. This CDR3 has 16 residues. The CDR3 region is CASSGQLQAGNQPQHF. CDR3 DNA: TGTGCCAGCAGTGGACAGTTACAGGCTGGCAATCAGCCCCAGCATTTT.

In its sample, this clonotype was seen a few times. The V call is TRBV28, the J call TRBJ2-3; 8 bases agree with TRBD2. Germline V CDR1 and CDR2: MDHEN, SYDVKM. This CDR3 comprises 17 residues. V dropped 6 bases and J dropped 4; count of bases not matched to a gene: 15. The CDR3 is CASSLSLAGGWADTQYF. In DNA form, the CDR3 reads TGTGCCAGCAGCCTATCTCTAGCGGGTGGATGGGCAGATACGCAGTATTTT.